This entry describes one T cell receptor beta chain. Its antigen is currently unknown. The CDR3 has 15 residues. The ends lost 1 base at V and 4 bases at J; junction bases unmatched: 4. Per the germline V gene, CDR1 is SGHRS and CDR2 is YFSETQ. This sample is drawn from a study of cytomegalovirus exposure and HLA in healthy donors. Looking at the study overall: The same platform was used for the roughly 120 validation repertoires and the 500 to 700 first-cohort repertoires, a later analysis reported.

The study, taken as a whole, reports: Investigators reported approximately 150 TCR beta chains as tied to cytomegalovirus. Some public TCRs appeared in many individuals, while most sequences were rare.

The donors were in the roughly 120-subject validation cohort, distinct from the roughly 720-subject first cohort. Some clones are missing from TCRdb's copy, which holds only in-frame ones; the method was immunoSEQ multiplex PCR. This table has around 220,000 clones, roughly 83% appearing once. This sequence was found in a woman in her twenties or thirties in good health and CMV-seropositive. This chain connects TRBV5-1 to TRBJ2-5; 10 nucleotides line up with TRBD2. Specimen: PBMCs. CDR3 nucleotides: TGCGCCAGCAGCTTGAGATGGACTAGCGGAGAGACCCAGTACTTC. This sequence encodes CASSLRWTSGETQYF.